The TCR beta chain under discussion was sequenced for a study of cytomegalovirus exposure and HLA in healthy donors. Looking at the study overall: About 180 million T cells yielded some 100 million unique TCR beta sequences, as an earlier analysis found.

The germline CDR1 and CDR2 sequences are SGHDN and FVKESK. Trimming removed 4 bases from V and 2 bases from J, with 11 bases in between. This CDR3 is 14 amino acids long. 60 Vbeta and 13 Jbeta primers were used in PCR. Sequenced by immunoSEQ multiplex PCR; TCRdb stores in-frame clones only, minus some. This table holds under 250,000 clones, more than 75% found once. The study, taken as a whole, reports: The authors later found most CMV-associated TCR beta chains appeared HLA-restricted.

Remarks on this clone: The antigen remains undetermined.

The TCR originated in a man between 35 and 55 years old in good health and CMV-seropositive. Sequenced: PBMCs. The chain links TRBV14 to TRBJ2-5; D not certain. CDR3 sequence reads: CASSPLGSQETQYF. The CDR3 nucleotides are TGTGCCAGCAGCCCATTGGGCAGTCAAGAGACCCAGTACTTC.